The 20 T cell receptor beta chains in this list originate from one sample, sequenced in a study of blood T cell repertoires in COVID-19 (dated by TCRdb to 2018 to 2021). Library preparation employed the immunoSEQ multiplex PCR assay. TCRdb provides this immuneACCESS table in a form limited to in-frame rearrangements. Some clones are lacking; in checked studies, under half of them reflect an unresolved V gene, and why the rest are absent is not known. The sample table holds over 200,000 clones, of which about 90% were seen once. The top ten constitute 1.9% of the sample. Sequenced input: peripheral blood. The origin of the receptors is a man between 40 and 49 years old with active or convalescent COVID-19.

This sequence joins TRBV7-3 and TRBJ1-5; perhaps TRBD1 as D (5 bases). V lost 2 bases, J lost 2 bases, and 22 bases lay in between. Germline-derived CDR1 and CDR2 are SGHTA and FQGTGA. This CDR3 is built from 19 residues. The CDR3 sequence is CASSLLLDNLSRGNQPQHF. CDR3 bases: TGTGCCAGCAGCTTACTTTTGGACAACCTCTCGAGAGGCAATCAGCCCCAGCATTTT.

This clone was detected once. This sequence joins TRBV28 and TRBJ1-3, with TRBD1 matching 7 bases. Unmatched junction bases numbered 8, after V lost 5 bases and J lost 1 base. CDR3 size: 16 residues. Per germline, CDR1 MDHEN and CDR2 SYDVKM. In nucleotides, the CDR3 is TGTGCCAGCAGTCTCCAGACAGGGACTTCTGGAAACACCATATATTTT. Protein: CASSLQTGTSGNTIYF.

The genes are TRBV5-1 and TRBJ1-2; D is uncertain. The CDR3 is 13 residues long. The V gene's germline CDR1 is SGHRS and CDR2 YFSETQ. The V end was cut by 4 bases, the J end by 3 bases, with 10 bases between. CDR3 DNA: TGCGCCAGCAGCAGCAGCGGCGACTATGGCTACACCTTC. Translated, it gives CASSSSGDYGYTF.

This clone was recorded once. This chain joins TRBV5-1 and TRBJ1-5, with a weak D call TRBD1 (5 bases). This CDR3 comprises 13 residues. Trimming removed 7 bases from V and 5 bases from J, with 13 bases in between. Germline V gives CDR1 SGHRS, CDR2 YFSETQ. As DNA, the CDR3 is TGCGCCAGCGACCTCCCAGGGTATCAGCCCCAGCATTTT. Translating it yields CASDLPGYQPQHF.

The gene calls are TRBV28 and TRBJ2-1; 7 nucleotides line up with TRBD2. This CDR3 region has 15 residues. Germline V CDR1 and CDR2: MDHEN, SYDVKM. The ends lost 3 bases at V and 2 bases at J; junction bases unmatched: 4. DNA for the CDR3: TGTGCCAGCAGTTTGGGGGGGACCACCTACAATGAGCAGTTCTTC. Protein: CASSLGGTTYNEQFF. The full variable domain, rest sourced from reference TRBV28 and TRBJ2-1, is DVKVTQSSRYLVKRTGEKVFLECVQDMDHENMFWYRQDPGLGLRLIYFSYDVKMKEKGDIPEGYSVSREKKERFSLILESASTNQTSMYLCASSLGGTTYNEQFFGPGTRLTVL.

This clone was counted only a few times. The rearrangement uses TRBV24-1 and TRBJ2-7, with 10 bases that match TRBD1. The junction had 8 bases not matched to a gene; V was cut back by 6 bases and J by 7 bases. The V gene's germline CDR1 is KGHDR and CDR2 SFDVKD. The CDR3 loop spans 14 amino acids. The CDR3 sequence is CATSSGQGPGEQYF. DNA of the CDR3: TGTGCCACCAGTTCGGGACAGGGGCCGGGGGAGCAGTACTTC.

The chain has TRBV6-5 and TRBJ1-3; D is uncertain. CDR3 length: 15 residues. Per germline, CDR1 MNHEY and CDR2 SVGAGI. Trimming took 0 bases from V and 0 from J, leaving 6 bases between them. The CDR3 coding sequence is TGTGCCAGCAGTTACTCGACACGCTCTGGAAACACCATATATTTT. This gives the protein CASSYSTRSGNTIYF.

This clone has more than one count but fewer than ten. V gene TRBV6-5 combines with J gene TRBJ1-2, with TRBD1 matching 7 bases. This CDR3 has 15 residues. Germline V lookup: CDR1 MNHEY, CDR2 SVGAGI. Trimming removed 4 bases from V and 2 bases from J; junction bases left unmatched: 7. The CDR3 sequence: CASSSVDRVNYGYTF. CDR3 nucleotides: TGTGCCAGCAGTTCCGTCGACAGGGTGAACTATGGCTACACCTTC.

V is TRBV19 and J is TRBJ1-5, with TRBD1 matching 7 bases. The CDR3 spans 18 residues. V dropped 3 bases and J dropped 7; count of bases not matched to a gene: 18. Germline assignment: CDR1 LNHDA and CDR2 SQIVND (reference sequence). The CDR3 protein is CASSMSRQGVVSRQPQHF. The DNA for the CDR3 is TGTGCCAGTAGTATGTCCAGGCAGGGGGTCGTTTCGCGGCAGCCCCAGCATTTT.

The V and J genes are TRBV3-1 (or the pseudogene TRBV3-2) and TRBJ1-1, with TRBD1 matching over 7 bases. The CDR3 totals 13 residues. Unmatched junction bases numbered 0, after V lost 2 bases and J lost 3 bases. Germline-derived CDR1 and CDR2 are LGHDT and YNNKEL (reference sequence). DNA of the CDR3: TGTGCCAGCAGCCAAACAGGGGACACTGAAGCTTTCTTT. This codes for CASSQTGDTEAFF.

The gene calls are TRBV19 and TRBJ1-1, with 7 nucleotides matching TRBD1. CDR1 is LNHDA and CDR2 is SQIVND in the germline V gene (reference sequence). V lost 5 bases to trimming and J lost 4 bases; unmatched junction nucleotides: 13. This CDR3 is 16 amino acids long. The CDR3 spells CASSVGNRGESTEAFF. The CDR3 DNA reads as TGTGCCAGTAGTGTGGGAAACAGGGGAGAGAGCACTGAAGCTTTCTTT.

The V call is TRBV19, the J call TRBJ1-5; D may be TRBD1 (6 bases). The V gene lost 9 bases and the J gene lost 7 bases, with 16 bases spanning the gap. The germline gives CDR1 LNHDA, CDR2 SQIVND (reference sequence). The CDR3 extends over 13 amino acids. The CDR3 DNA sequence: TGTGCCAGCCAGGACAGTCTGGGGCAGCCCCAGCATTTT. This translates into CASQDSLGQPQHF.

The V gene is TRBV12-3 or TRBV12-4, the J gene TRBJ1-5; D is possibly TRBD1 (6 bases). This CDR3 has 13 amino acids. The V end lost 8 bases, the J end lost 5 bases, and 13 bases lay between the germline ends. CDR3 loop: CASGTGIDQPQHF. CDR3 bases: TGTGCCAGCGGCACAGGGATTGATCAGCCCCAGCATTTT.

This clone showed up just a few times. The gene calls are TRBV2 and TRBJ2-1; D is unclear. V was cut by 5 bases and J by 0 bases, with 5 bases left in between. The CDR3 covers 13 residues. Germline V lookup: CDR1 SNHLY, CDR2 FYNNEI. In DNA, the CDR3 is TGTGCCAGCAGTATTAGCTCCTACAATGAGCAGTTCTTC. It is translated as CASSISSYNEQFF.

The chain combines TRBV27 with TRBJ2-1, with 8 positions matching TRBD1. This CDR3 comprises 16 residues. Germline CDR1 MNHEY, CDR2 SMNVEV (reference sequence). V shed 7 bases and J 6 bases; nucleotides not matched to a gene: 14. CDR3 protein: CASTSTPGQVINEQFF. In DNA form, the CDR3 reads TGTGCCAGCACTTCAACCCCGGGACAGGTTATCAATGAGCAGTTCTTC.

J is TRBJ1-1 and V is TRBV29-1; TRBD1 is a possible D gene (5 bases). The CDR3 runs 13 residues. Germline V gene lookup returns CDR1 SQVTM and CDR2 ANQGSEA. V was clipped by 6 bases and J by 1 base, with 12 bases between them. CDR3 protein: CSVKNRRNTEAFF. The DNA of the CDR3 is TGCAGCGTAAAGAACAGGAGGAACACTGAAGCTTTCTTT.

This clone was picked up a small number of times. CDR3 residues: CASSLRGSGYTF. The CDR3 nucleotides are TGTGCCAGCAGTTTGAGGGGGAGCGGCTACACCTTC. The chain carries TRBV12-3 or TRBV12-4 and TRBJ1-2; D may be TRBD1 (6 bases). V dropped 3 bases and J dropped 8 bases, with 10 bases sitting between them. This CDR3 is 12 amino acids long.

The count of this clone is one. This chain joins TRBV2 and TRBJ1-4; no reliable D call. V was trimmed by 8 bases and J by 4 bases, leaving 11 bases between them. Germline-derived CDR1 and CDR2 are SNHLY and FYNNEI. The CDR3 runs 13 residues. In DNA form, the CDR3 reads TGTGCCAGCGCAATCAGGATTAATGAAAAACTGTTTTTT. This translates into CASAIRINEKLFF. The complete variable domain, with remaining parts taken from reference TRBV2 and TRBJ1-4, reads EPEVTQTPSHQVTQMGQEVILRCVPISNHLYFYWYRQILGQKVEFLVSFYNNEISEKSEIFDDQFSVERPDGSNFTLKIRSTKLEDSAMYFCASAIRINEKLFFGSGTQLSVL.

The DNA of the CDR3 is TGTGCCAGCAGTTCCTCCGGGGGGTACGAGCAGTACTTC. Its translation: CASSSSGGYEQYF. The chain uses TRBV27 and TRBJ2-7; TRBD2 matches 7 bases. This CDR3 region has 13 residues. V gave up 4 bases and J gave up 4 bases; unmatched junction bases: 4. The germline CDR1 and CDR2 sequences are MNHEY and SMNVEV (reference sequence).

The rearrangement links TRBV30 to TRBJ1-1, with D uncertain. Germline V gene data show CDR1 as GTSNPN and CDR2 as SVGIG (reference sequence). Between the trimmed V and J ends, which lost 5 bases and 2 bases, there was a span of 15 bases. The CDR3 loop spans 14 amino acids. In DNA form, the CDR3 reads TGTGCCTGGCAACTAAGAGGAACCAACACTGAAGCTTTCTTT. Translation: CAWQLRGTNTEAFF. Variable domain in full (rest from reference TRBV30 and TRBJ1-1): SQTIHQWPATLVQPVGSPLSLECTVEGTSNPNLYWYRQAAGRGLQLLFYSVGIGQISSEVPQNLSASRPQDRQFILSSKKLLLSDSGFYLCAWQLRGTNTEAFFGQGTRLTVV.